A single sample is the source of the 12 T cell receptor beta chains below, sequenced in a study of T cell responses to AZD1222 COVID-19 vaccine. Clones were read by immunoSEQ multiplex PCR, and TCRdb kept only the in-frame ones, dropping some. The data hold around 100,000 clones, with over 90% observed a single time. The source was peripheral blood, collected on day 0 of AZD1222 vaccination. These receptors all come from an adult in good health.

The chain is built from TRBV18 and TRBJ1-3, with D hard to call. CDR1 and CDR2 (germline): KGHSH, LQKENI. The CDR3 consists of 16 residues. The germline V and J ends were trimmed by 1 base and 0 bases, with 10 bases remaining between them. Written as DNA, the CDR3 is TGTGCCAGCTCACCACAGGACGGCCTCTCTGGAAACACCATATATTTT. This gives the protein CASSPQDGLSGNTIYF. Full variable domain (outside the CDR3, taken from reference TRBV18 and TRBJ1-3): NAGVMQNPRHLVRRRGQEARLRCSPMKGHSHVYWYRQLPEEGLKFMVYLQKENIIDESGMPKERFSAEFPKEGPSILRIQQVVRGDSAAYFCASSPQDGLSGNTIYFGEGSWLTVV.

The rearrangement uses TRBV6-2 or TRBV6-3 and TRBJ2-3; tentatively, D is TRBD2 (6 bases). V lost 4 bases and J lost 3, with 8 bases in between. Per the germline V gene, CDR1 is MNHEY and CDR2 is SVGEGT. This CDR3 contains 13 residues. CDR3 residues: CASSFRETDTQYF. As DNA, the CDR3 is TGTGCCAGCAGTTTCCGGGAGACAGATACGCAGTATTTT.

The V call is TRBV28, the J call TRBJ1-1, with D maybe TRBD1 (6 bases). Trimming stripped 4 bases from V and 1 base from J, with 13 bases between. The CDR3 spans 15 residues. Germline V gene data show CDR1 as MDHEN and CDR2 as SYDVKM. The CDR3 bases are TGTGCCAGCAGTTCATCACAGGGTTGGAACACTGAAGCTTTCTTT. Translating it yields CASSSSQGWNTEAFF.

The chain couples TRBV6-5 to TRBJ2-2; maybe TRBD1 (6 bases). V was pared by 6 bases and J by 8 bases, with 16 bases between. The CDR3 loop spans 14 amino acids. Germline V gene data show CDR1 as MNHEY and CDR2 as SVGAGI. The CDR3 DNA sequence: TGTGCCAGCAGGAGGGCAGGGGTTGCGGGGGAGCTGTTTTTT. It codes for CASRRAGVAGELFF.

This chain joins TRBV27 and TRBJ2-5; possible D gene TRBD1, 7 bases. Trimming shortened V by 5 bases and J by 5 bases, and 9 bases separated the two germline ends. The CDR3 loop spans 12 amino acids. Germline lookup yields CDR1 MNHEY and CDR2 SMNVEV (reference sequence). As DNA, the CDR3 is TGTGCCAGCAGTGCAGGGGGGGAGACCCAGTACTTC. This encodes CASSAGGETQYF.

The chain recombines TRBV7-6 with TRBJ2-1, with a tentative D call TRBD1 (5 bases). The CDR3 loop spans 18 amino acids. Germline V gene data show CDR1 as SGHVS and CDR2 as FNYEAQ. Trimming pared 4 bases from V and 1 base from J, leaving 20 bases between. Written as DNA, the CDR3 is TGTGCCAGCAGCTCCTTCAGGGCGGAACCCGGATCCTACAATGAGCAGTTCTTC. Translated: CASSSFRAEPGSYNEQFF.

The chain is built from TRBV2 and TRBJ1-1; possible D gene TRBD1, 5 bases. Trimming removed 8 bases at V and 5 bases at J, with 21 bases between. Germline values: CDR1 SNHLY, CDR2 FYNNEI. CDR3 size: 15 residues. As DNA, the CDR3 is TGTGCCAGCGGTTCTGGCCGCGGAGGGGAAACTGAAGCTTTCTTT. Protein product: CASGSGRGGETEAFF.

The chain joins TRBV11-2 to TRBJ2-3; D possibly uses TRBD1 or TRBD2 (5 bases each). Trimming took 2 bases from V and 3 from J, leaving 9 bases between them. Germline CDR1 is SGHAT and CDR2 is FQNNGV. The CDR3 is 14 residues long. CDR3 in DNA: TGTGCCAGCAGCTTACCGTGGGGGACAGATACGCAGTATTTT. This translates into CASSLPWGTDTQYF.

This clone was seen just once. The chain couples TRBV11-1 to TRBJ1-1, with D uncertain. Deletions cut 0 bases from V and 0 bases from J, with 17 bases between. The CDR3 consists of 18 residues. Germline V gene lookup returns CDR1 SGHAT and CDR2 FQDESV (reference sequence). The CDR3 DNA reads as TGTGCCAGCAGCTTAGCGGAGACGAGAGGAGCCATGAACACTGAAGCTTTCTTT. The encoded protein is CASSLAETRGAMNTEAFF.

Notes on this clone: The germline gene is not matched at one end of the junction; a read error may be the cause. The chain is built from TRBV10-3 and TRBJ2-2; D is uncertain. CDR1 and CDR2 from the germline V gene are ENHRY and SYGVKD. CDR3 length equals 12 residues. The DNA of the CDR3 is TGTGCCGTCAGGTCCCAGGCCGGGGAGCTGTTTTTT. Amino acids: CAVRSQAGELFF.

The V call is TRBV2, the J call TRBJ2-7, with TRBD2 identical over 9 bases. CDR1 is SNHLY, CDR2 FYNNEI, per germline. This CDR3 has 13 residues. With V trimmed by 6 bases and J by 7 bases, 7 bases remained unmatched. As DNA, the CDR3 is TGTGCCAGCAGCGAGAGCGGGAGGACTGAGCAGTACTTC. This translates into CASSESGRTEQYF.

The CDR3 DNA sequence: TGTGCCAGCAGCTTAACGTTGAGCCGGACTGGTGAGCAGTTCTTC. Its translation: CASSLTLSRTGEQFF. The chain employs TRBV7-3 and TRBJ2-1; tentative D call: TRBD2 (5 bases). The length of the CDR3 is 15 residues. CDR1 and CDR2 from the germline V gene are SGHTA and FQGTGA. V was cut by 0 bases and J by 9 bases, with 15 bases left in between.